This T cell receptor (beta chain) is from a study of CD8+ T cells in alopecia areata. Whole-study findings and limits: As there was one nonresponder, how baseline CD8+ expansion relates to response remains uncertain. Scalp data also include sequences from resident alphabeta T cells of normal skin. TCRs were shared less clearly across patients than in mice, possibly for HLA-related reasons.

The CDR3 contains 14 residues. Germline V CDR1 and CDR2: MDHEN, SYDVKM. V was trimmed by 1 base and J by 6 bases, leaving 12 bases between them. Concerning this clone: Its antigen is not known.

Treatment meaning: oral pan-JAK inhibitor, 5-10 mg twice daily. PBMCs provided sorted CD4+ and CD8+ T cells. Extraction and reverse transcription of RNA yielded cDNA as the sequencing template. The data were produced by immunoSEQ multiplex PCR, yet TCRdb's version contains in-frame clones alone and is incomplete. Altogether 250,000 to 300,000 clones are present, 58% being singletons, with the ten largest covering under 2%. This chain connects TRBV28 to TRBJ1-2, with D perhaps TRBD1 (6 bases). This receptor was taken from a human donor with alopecia areata. The input for sequencing was CD4+ T cells sorted from blood, taken at week 24, from a patient treated with tofacitinib. CDR3 nucleotides: TGTGCCAGCAGTTTATTCACCAGGGGCGATGGCTACACCTTC. This encodes CASSLFTRGDGYTF.